These 27 T cell receptor beta chains came from one sample sequenced in a study of shared clonotypes between healthy human individuals. The repertoire was sequenced with immunoSEQ multiplex PCR; TCRdb's copy has only in-frame clones and lacks some. The sample shows roughly 1 million clones, 70% to 80% of them seen only once. Sequenced input: memory CD4+ T cells from PBMCs. Subset defined: CD45RA-negative fraction. The receptors were sampled from a young man in good health. Some clones in this sample may be carry-over from other donors' samples.

This chain connects TRBV15 to TRBJ2-3; D not certain. V lost 0 bases, J lost 9 bases, and 13 bases lay in between. The CDR3 runs to 14 residues. The V gene's germline CDR1 is LNHNV and CDR2 YYDKDF (reference sequence). The DNA for the CDR3 is TGTGCCACCAGCAGAGATTTTAAGGGTGTAACGCAGTATTTT. Translated, it gives CATSRDFKGVTQYF.

V usage is TRBV10-1 and J usage is TRBJ2-6; D not resolved. CDR3 length equals 16 residues. With 5 bases removed from V and 5 bases from J, the gap between germline ends came to 16 bases. Germline V gene sequence: CDR1 WNHNN, CDR2 SYGVQD (reference sequence). In nucleotides, the CDR3 is TGCGCCAGCAGTTTGGTCGCACAAAGTCGGGCCAACGTCCTGACTTTC. Encoded protein: CASSLVAQSRANVLTF.

At least ten counts were recorded for this clone. The CDR3 is CARSLKLWKAPDYEQYF. In DNA, the CDR3 is TGTGCCAGAAGCTTGAAATTATGGAAGGCGCCGGACTACGAGCAGTACTTC. This rearrangement joins TRBV5-3 to TRBJ2-7; D remains unclear. TRBV5-3 is an ORF, with its function uncertain. This CDR3 is built from 17 residues. V was clipped by 1 base and J by 3 bases, with 20 bases between them.

J is TRBJ1-1 and V is TRBV19, with unresolved D. V was pared by 9 bases and J by 8 bases, with 16 bases between. The CDR3 runs 12 residues. Per germline, CDR1 LNHDA and CDR2 SQIVND (reference sequence). CDR3 nucleotide sequence: TGTGCCAGCTCTGATCCGGGTCGGGAAGCTTTCTTT. Protein product: CASSDPGREAFF.

This sequence joins TRBV27 and TRBJ2-6; no reliable D call. The CDR3 is made up of 15 amino acids. Germline CDR1 reads MNHEY; CDR2 reads SMNVEV (reference sequence). Trimming removed 1 base from V and 0 bases from J, with 4 bases in between. The CDR3 DNA sequence: TGTGCCAGCAGTTTATACCGCTCTGGGGCCAACGTCCTGACTTTC. Translating gives CASSLYRSGANVLTF.

The sample holds one count of this clone. The rearrangement uses TRBV11-1 and TRBJ2-7; 7 positions agree with TRBD1. The germline gives CDR1 SGHAT, CDR2 FQDESV (reference sequence). There are 15 residues in the CDR3. V gave up 5 bases and J gave up 0 bases; unmatched junction bases: 7. The CDR3 sequence: CASSPETGSSYEQYF. The CDR3 DNA is TGTGCCAGCAGCCCAGAGACAGGGAGCTCCTACGAGCAGTACTTC.

V is TRBV7-9 and J is TRBJ2-2, with D tentatively TRBD1 (6 bases). This CDR3 has 16 residues. Trimming stripped 5 bases from V and 1 base from J, with 14 bases between. Germline V gene data show CDR1 as SEHNR and CDR2 as FQNEAQ (reference sequence). Here the CDR3 reads CASSNTGYLNTGELFF. CDR3 nucleotides: TGTGCCAGCAGCAATACAGGGTATCTGAACACCGGGGAGCTGTTTTTT.

This rearrangement joins TRBV28 to TRBJ2-6, with 7 bases lining up with TRBD2. Germline loops: CDR1 MDHEN, CDR2 SYDVKM. The ends lost 5 bases at V and 2 bases at J; junction bases unmatched: 6. The CDR3 consists of 16 residues. The CDR3 sequence: CASSPSTSAGANVLTF. The DNA of the CDR3 is TGTGCCAGCAGTCCCTCCACTAGCGCTGGGGCCAACGTCCTGACTTTC.

The chain carries TRBV5-1 and TRBJ2-5; D tentatively reads TRBD1 or TRBD2 (6 bases each). Germline V gives CDR1 SGHRS, CDR2 YFSETQ. V lost 0 bases, J lost 4 bases, and 16 bases lay in between. The CDR3 runs 16 residues. Here the CDR3 reads CASSLAGGREGETQYF. CDR3 nucleotide sequence: TGCGCCAGCAGCTTGGCCGGGGGCCGGGAAGGAGAGACCCAGTACTTC. The variable domain in full, with the rest retrieved from reference TRBV5-1 and TRBJ2-5, is KAGVTQTPRYLIKTRGQQVTLSCSPISGHRSVSWYQQTPGQGLQFLFEYFSETQRNKGNFPGRFSGRQFSNSRSEMNVSTLELGDSALYLCASSLAGGREGETQYFGPGTRLLVL.

The chain joins TRBV9 to TRBJ2-1; D perhaps matches TRBD1 (8 bases). The CDR3 runs 16 residues. V lost 4 bases and J lost 4, with 18 bases in between. Germline CDR1 reads SGDLS; CDR2 reads YYNGEE. The CDR3 nucleotides read TGTGCCAGCAGCCCCCTGGGAGGGACAGGTTACAATGAGCAGTTCTTC. It codes for CASSPLGGTGYNEQFF.

The chain couples TRBV4-1 to TRBJ2-7, with D possibly being TRBD2 (6 bases). Germline V CDR1 and CDR2: MGHRA, YSYEKL. V lost 0 bases to trimming and J lost 6 bases, with 12 bases between them. The CDR3 runs to 14 residues. The CDR3 bases are TGCGCCAGCAGCCAAGATCTCCTAGCGCGCGAGCAGTACTTC. Translated, it gives CASSQDLLAREQYF.

The chain uses TRBV7-8 and TRBJ1-4; D remains ambiguous. Looked up from germline, CDR1 is SGHVS and CDR2 is FQNEAQ. V was shortened by 2 bases and J by 7 bases, with 2 bases between the two germline ends. The CDR3 runs 11 residues. CDR3 DNA: TGTGCCAGCAGCTTAACTGAAAAACTGTTTTTT. Translation gives CASSLTEKLFF. The complete variable domain, with remaining parts taken from reference TRBV7-8 and TRBJ1-4, reads GAGVSQSPRYKVAKRGQDVALRCDPISGHVSLFWYQQALGQGPEFLTYFQNEAQLDKSGLPSDRFFAERPEGSVSTLKIQRTQQEDSAVYLCASSLTEKLFFGSGTQLSVL.

This clone was seen more than once but under ten times. Other DNA sequences within the sample encode an identical CDR3. The chain couples TRBV7-9 to TRBJ1-5, with D possibly being TRBD1 (6 bases). CDR1 and CDR2 (germline): SEHNR, FQNEAQ (reference sequence). The V end was cut by 5 bases, the J end by 2 bases, with 10 bases between. The CDR3 has 14 residues. This CDR3 reads CASSKGGGNQPQHF. In DNA, the CDR3 is TGTGCCAGCAGCAAAGGGGGAGGCAATCAGCCCCAGCATTTT. Supplemented by reference TRBV7-9 and TRBJ1-5, the full variable domain reads DTGVSQNPRHKITKRGQNVTFRCDPISEHNRLYWYRQTLGQGPEFLTYFQNEAQLEKSRLLSDRFSAERPKGSFSTLEIQRTEQGDSAMYLCASSKGGGNQPQHFGDGTRLSIL.

This clone was picked up one time. The chain joins TRBV4-1 to TRBJ1-2; no clear D gene. The CDR3 is 15 amino acids. V lost 4 bases to trimming and J lost 3 bases, with 15 bases between them. The V gene's germline CDR1 is MGHRA and CDR2 YSYEKL. The CDR3 bases are TGCGCCAGCAGCCTTACTACTTACCAGGACTATGGCTACACCTTC. Translated: CASSLTTYQDYGYTF.

The chain is built from TRBV4-2 and TRBJ2-5, with TRBD2 identical over 7 bases. The germline V gene encodes CDR1 LGHNA and CDR2 YNFKEQ. V lost 1 base, J lost 3 bases, and 5 bases stayed unmatched. The CDR3 loop spans 15 amino acids. The CDR3 DNA reads TGTGCCAGCAGCCAAGCGTGGCTAGCGGAAGAGACCCAGTACTTC. It yields the protein CASSQAWLAEETQYF.

This clone was seen a few times. This CDR3 is CASSQPSKGYGYTF. The CDR3 DNA is TGTGCCAGCAGCCAGCCCAGTAAGGGCTATGGCTACACCTTC. The rearrangement links TRBV4-2 to TRBJ1-2; D remains unclear. V lost 3 bases, J lost 4 bases, and 12 bases lay in between. The CDR3 runs 14 residues. Germline values: CDR1 LGHNA, CDR2 YNFKEQ.

This clone was picked up a small number of times. This chain connects TRBV5-1 to TRBJ2-7, with D possibly called TRBD1 or TRBD2 (5 bases each). Germline-derived CDR1 and CDR2 are SGHRS and YFSETQ. This CDR3 is 15 amino acids long. Trimming removed 0 bases at V and 0 bases at J, with 10 bases between. CDR3 nucleotides: TGCGCCAGCAGCTTGGATCCAGGGAGCTCCTACGAGCAGTACTTC. It specifies CASSLDPGSSYEQYF.

CDR3 amino acids: CASIRRRGETQYF. The CDR3 DNA follows: TGTGCCAGCATTCGGCGGCGGGGAGAGACCCAGTACTTC. The chain has TRBV6-5 and TRBJ2-5; D perhaps matches TRBD2 (6 bases). Germline assignment: CDR1 MNHEY and CDR2 SVGAGI. Deletions cut 7 bases from V and 4 bases from J, with 13 bases between. CDR3 length equals 13 residues.

V gene TRBV28 combines with J gene TRBJ2-1; D is ambiguous. Trimming took 7 bases from V and 8 from J, leaving 9 bases between them. This CDR3 comprises 11 residues. Germline assignment: CDR1 MDHEN and CDR2 SYDVKM. In DNA form, the CDR3 reads TGTGCCAGCAACCGAAGGGATGAGCAGTTCTTC. Translating gives CASNRRDEQFF.

The chain joins TRBV9 to TRBJ2-1, with D possibly being TRBD1 or TRBD2 (7 bases each). Trimming took 0 bases from V and 7 from J, leaving 23 bases between them. The CDR3 sequence is 18 residues long. CDR1 SGDLS and CDR2 YYNGEE come from the germline V gene. CDR3 coding DNA: TGTGCCAGCAGCGTAGTGACAGGGTGGACTAGGGCCTCGAATGAGCAGTTCTTC. As protein: CASSVVTGWTRASNEQFF.

The chain is built from TRBV19 and TRBJ1-2; D gene uncertain. The CDR3 is 13 amino acids. Germline CDR1 and CDR2: LNHDA and SQIVND (reference sequence). Between the trimmed V and J ends, which lost 2 bases and 6 bases, there was a span of 10 bases. In DNA form, the CDR3 reads TGTGCCAGTAGTATACGGATCGGTGATGGCTACACCTTC. It encodes CASSIRIGDGYTF.

J is TRBJ1-5 and V is TRBV19; D unresolved. Germline V gene lookup returns CDR1 LNHDA and CDR2 SQIVND (reference sequence). The CDR3 contains 13 residues. The V end lost 2 bases, the J end lost 5 bases, and 7 bases lay between the germline ends. Here the CDR3 reads CASSIYGDQPQHF. DNA of the CDR3: TGTGCCAGTAGTATATATGGGGATCAGCCCCAGCATTTT. Based on the CDR3 plus reference TRBV19 and TRBJ1-5, the full variable domain is DGGITQSPKYLFRKEGQNVTLSCEQNLNHDAMYWYRQDPGQGLRLIYYSQIVNDFQKGDIAEGYSVSREKKESFPLTVTSAQKNPTAFYLCASSIYGDQPQHFGDGTRLSIL.

V usage is TRBV4-1 and J usage is TRBJ1-2; possibly TRBD1 for D (5 bases). The CDR3 contains 15 residues. Germline V gene data show CDR1 as MGHRA and CDR2 as YSYEKL. V lost 4 bases and J 4 bases, leaving 16 bases between the germline ends. The CDR3 DNA follows: TGCGCCAGCAGCCTAACTAACAGGACCCCCTATGGCTACACCTTC. Translated: CASSLTNRTPYGYTF.

The gene calls are TRBV19 and TRBJ1-5, with D unclear. Trimming cost V 6 bases and J 5 bases, with 8 bases left between them. The CDR3 sequence is 12 residues long. Germline lookup yields CDR1 LNHDA and CDR2 SQIVND (reference sequence). The CDR3 is CASRRRDQPQHF. The DNA for the CDR3 is TGTGCCAGTAGAAGGCGGGATCAGCCCCAGCATTTT. The full variable domain, completed using reference TRBV19 and TRBJ1-5, is DGGITQSPKYLFRKEGQNVTLSCEQNLNHDAMYWYRQDPGQGLRLIYYSQIVNDFQKGDIAEGYSVSREKKESFPLTVTSAQKNPTAFYLCASRRRDQPQHFGDGTRLSIL.

This clone was seen a few times. The rearrangement uses TRBV7-9 and TRBJ1-1, with 7 bases fitting TRBD1. Trimming took 4 bases from V and 4 from J; bases not matched to a gene: 6. This CDR3 is 14 amino acids long. CDR1 SEHNR and CDR2 FQNEAQ come from the germline V gene (reference sequence). As DNA, the CDR3 is TGTGCCAGCAGCTGGACAGACAGGGCCACTGAAGCTTTCTTT. Its protein product is CASSWTDRATEAFF.

V gene TRBV6-6 combines with J gene TRBJ2-1; possibly TRBD1 for D (6 bases). The CDR3 is 13 amino acids. Germline V gives CDR1 MNHNY, CDR2 SVGAGI (reference sequence). Deletions cut 6 bases from V and 3 bases from J, with 9 bases between. DNA of the CDR3: TGTGCCAGCAGGGACAGCCGCTACAATGAGCAGTTCTTC. It translates to CASRDSRYNEQFF.

Only a few counts were recorded for this clone. The chain employs TRBV4-1 and TRBJ2-7; 14 nucleotides align to TRBD2. Germline CDR1 MGHRA, CDR2 YSYEKL. The CDR3 length is 15 residues. The V segment lost 3 bases and the J segment 6 bases; nucleotides outside the gene matches: 4. Here the CDR3 DNA reads TGCGCCAGCAGCCAGGGACTAGCGGGAGCCTCCGAGCAGTACTTC. The encoded protein is CASSQGLAGASEQYF.